This record concerns one TCR beta chain sequence. No cognate antigen has been identified for it. Base qualities are not provided; no much larger clone lies one nucleotide away. This specimen belongs to a study of control samples from healthy donors and cancer patients (dated by TCRdb to 2019 to 2021). V drops 2 bases and J drops 19 bases, leaving 18 bases in between. Per the germline V gene, MNHEY is the CDR1 and SVGAGI is the CDR2. The CDR3 starts with the cysteine, ends with the phenylalanine, and has 13 residues. Left in the record is the CDR3 DNA by itself, 39 bases read in frame from the first base. The method was the immunoSEQ multiplex PCR assay. TCRdb carries this immuneACCESS record with in-frame sequences only. Its versions omit some clonotypes, under half of them owing to an unresolved V gene in the studies checked, with the rest unexplained. This sample gives about 160,000 clones in total; about 93% of them show up just once. The ten largest clones capture 0.65% to 0.85% of the sample.

Sequencing was carried out using blood. This receptor was identified in a woman in her 30s in good health. The chain is made from TRBV6-5 and TRBJ1-6, with a weak D call of TRBD1 (6 bases match). The CDR3 region: CASSYRTATGKHF. The nucleotides are TGTGCCAGCAGTTACCGGACAGCTACAGGAAAGCACTTT.